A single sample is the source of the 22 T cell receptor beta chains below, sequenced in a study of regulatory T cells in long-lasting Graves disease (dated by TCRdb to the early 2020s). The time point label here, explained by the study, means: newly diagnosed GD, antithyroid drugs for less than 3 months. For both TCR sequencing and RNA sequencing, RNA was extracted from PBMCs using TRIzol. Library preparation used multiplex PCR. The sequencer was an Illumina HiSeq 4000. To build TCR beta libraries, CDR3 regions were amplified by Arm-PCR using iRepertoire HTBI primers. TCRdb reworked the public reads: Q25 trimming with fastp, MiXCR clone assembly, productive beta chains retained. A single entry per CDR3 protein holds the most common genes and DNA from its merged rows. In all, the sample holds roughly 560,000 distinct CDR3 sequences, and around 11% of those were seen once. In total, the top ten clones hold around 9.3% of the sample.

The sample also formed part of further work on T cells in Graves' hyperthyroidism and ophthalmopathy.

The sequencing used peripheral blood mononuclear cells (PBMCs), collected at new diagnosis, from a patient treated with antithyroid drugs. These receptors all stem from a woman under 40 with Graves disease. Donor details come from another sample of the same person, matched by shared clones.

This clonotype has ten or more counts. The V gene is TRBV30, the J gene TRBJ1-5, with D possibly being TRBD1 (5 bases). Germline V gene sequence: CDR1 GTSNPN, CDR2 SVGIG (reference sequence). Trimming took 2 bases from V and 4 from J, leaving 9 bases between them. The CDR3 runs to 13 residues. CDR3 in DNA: TGTGCCTGGAGTACCGACAGAAATCAGCCCCAGCATTTT. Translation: CAWSTDRNQPQHF. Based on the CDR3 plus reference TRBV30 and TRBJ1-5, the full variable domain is SQTIHQWPATLVQPVGSPLSLECTVEGTSNPNLYWYRQAAGRGLQLLFYSVGIGQISSEVPQNLSASRPQDRQFILSSKKLLLSDSGFYLCAWSTDRNQPQHFGDGTRLSIL.

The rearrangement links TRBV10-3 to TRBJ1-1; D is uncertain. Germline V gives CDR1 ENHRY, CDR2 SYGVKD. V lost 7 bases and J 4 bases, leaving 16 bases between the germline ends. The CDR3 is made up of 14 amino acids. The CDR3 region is CAINDYQEGTEAFF. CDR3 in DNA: TGTGCCATCAATGACTATCAAGAGGGCACTGAAGCTTTCTTT.

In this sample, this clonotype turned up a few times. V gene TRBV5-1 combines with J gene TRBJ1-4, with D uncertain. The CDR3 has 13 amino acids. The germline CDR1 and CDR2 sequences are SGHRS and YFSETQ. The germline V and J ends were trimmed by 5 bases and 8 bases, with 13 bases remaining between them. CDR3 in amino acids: CASRRGSDEKLFF. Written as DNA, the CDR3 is TGCGCCAGCAGACGAGGTAGCGACGAAAAACTGTTTTTT.

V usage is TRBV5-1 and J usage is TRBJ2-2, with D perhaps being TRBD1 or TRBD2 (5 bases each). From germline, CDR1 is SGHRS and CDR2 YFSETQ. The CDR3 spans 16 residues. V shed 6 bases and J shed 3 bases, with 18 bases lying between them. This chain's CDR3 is CASTHSGWGDTGELFF. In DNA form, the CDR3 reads TGCGCCAGCACCCATTCGGGGTGGGGCGACACCGGGGAGCTGTTTTTT.

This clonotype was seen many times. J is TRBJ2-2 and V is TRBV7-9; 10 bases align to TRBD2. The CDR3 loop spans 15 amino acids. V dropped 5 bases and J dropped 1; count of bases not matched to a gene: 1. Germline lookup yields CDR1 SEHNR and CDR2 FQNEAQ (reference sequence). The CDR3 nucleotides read TGTGCCAGCAGCCGGACTAGCGGGAACACCGGGGAGCTGTTTTTT. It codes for CASSRTSGNTGELFF.

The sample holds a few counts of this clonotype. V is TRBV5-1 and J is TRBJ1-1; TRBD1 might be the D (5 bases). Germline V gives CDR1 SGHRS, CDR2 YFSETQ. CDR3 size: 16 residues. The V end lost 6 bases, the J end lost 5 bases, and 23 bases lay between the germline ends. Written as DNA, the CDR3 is TGCGCCAGCACCCTTTGGGGGGGGGGGTCGAGGACTGAAGCTTTCTTT. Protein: CASTLWGGGSRTEAFF.

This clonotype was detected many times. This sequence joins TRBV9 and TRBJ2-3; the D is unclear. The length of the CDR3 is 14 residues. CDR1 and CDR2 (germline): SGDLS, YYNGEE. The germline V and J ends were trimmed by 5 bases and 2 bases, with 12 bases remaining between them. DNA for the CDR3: TGTGCCAGCAGACCATCGACAAACACAGATACGCAGTATTTT. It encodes CASRPSTNTDTQYF.

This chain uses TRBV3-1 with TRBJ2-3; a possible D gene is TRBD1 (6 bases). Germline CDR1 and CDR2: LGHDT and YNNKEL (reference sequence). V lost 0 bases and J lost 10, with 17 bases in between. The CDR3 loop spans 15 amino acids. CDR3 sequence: CASSQERVGTSPQYF. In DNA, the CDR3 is TGTGCCAGCAGCCAAGAAAGGGTCGGGACATCCCCGCAGTATTTT.

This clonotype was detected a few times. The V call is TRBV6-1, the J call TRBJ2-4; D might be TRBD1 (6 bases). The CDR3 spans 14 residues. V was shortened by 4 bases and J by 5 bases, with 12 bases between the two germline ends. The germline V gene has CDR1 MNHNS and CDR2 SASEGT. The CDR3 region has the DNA TGTGCCAGCAGTGTTTGGACAGAAGAAAACATTCAGTACTTC. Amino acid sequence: CASSVWTEENIQYF.

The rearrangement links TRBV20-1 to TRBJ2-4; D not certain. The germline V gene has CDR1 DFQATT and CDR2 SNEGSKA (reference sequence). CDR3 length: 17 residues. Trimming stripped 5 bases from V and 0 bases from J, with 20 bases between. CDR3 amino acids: CSALQSTRTIAKNIQYF. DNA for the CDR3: TGCAGTGCTCTCCAGTCTACCCGGACGATAGCCAAAAACATTCAGTACTTC.

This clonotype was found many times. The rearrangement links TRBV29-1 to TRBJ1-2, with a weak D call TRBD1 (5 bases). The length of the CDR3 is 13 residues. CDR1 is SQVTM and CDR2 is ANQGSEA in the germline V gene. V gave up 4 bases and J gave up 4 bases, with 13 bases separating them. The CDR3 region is CSVGGGGGYGYTF. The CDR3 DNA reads TGCAGCGTTGGGGGGGGAGGTGGCTATGGCTACACCTTC.

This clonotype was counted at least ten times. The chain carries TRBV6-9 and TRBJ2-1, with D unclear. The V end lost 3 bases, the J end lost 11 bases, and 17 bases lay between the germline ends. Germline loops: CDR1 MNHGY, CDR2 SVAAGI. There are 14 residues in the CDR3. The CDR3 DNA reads TGTGCCAGCAGTTACGACCCGACGGATAGGAAGCAGTTCTTC. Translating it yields CASSYDPTDRKQFF.

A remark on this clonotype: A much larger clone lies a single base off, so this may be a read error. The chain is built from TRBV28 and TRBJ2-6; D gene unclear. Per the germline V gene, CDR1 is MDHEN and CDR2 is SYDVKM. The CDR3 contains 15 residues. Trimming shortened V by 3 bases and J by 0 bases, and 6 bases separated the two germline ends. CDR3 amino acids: CASSFRDSGANVLTF. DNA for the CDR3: TGTGCCAGCAGTTTTAGGGACTCTGGGGCCAACGTCCTGACTTTC.

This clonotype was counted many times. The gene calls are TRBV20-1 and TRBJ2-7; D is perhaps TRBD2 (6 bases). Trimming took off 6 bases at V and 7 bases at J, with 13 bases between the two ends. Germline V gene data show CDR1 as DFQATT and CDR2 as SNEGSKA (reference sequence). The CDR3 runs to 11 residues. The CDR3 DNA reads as TGCAGTGCAAATCTGGGGAGGGAGCAGTACTTC. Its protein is CSANLGREQYF.

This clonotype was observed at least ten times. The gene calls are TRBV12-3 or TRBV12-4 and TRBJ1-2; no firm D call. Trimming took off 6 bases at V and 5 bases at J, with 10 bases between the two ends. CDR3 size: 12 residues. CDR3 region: CASSLEGYGYTF. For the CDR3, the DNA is TGTGCCAGCAGCTTGGAAGGTTATGGCTACACCTTC.

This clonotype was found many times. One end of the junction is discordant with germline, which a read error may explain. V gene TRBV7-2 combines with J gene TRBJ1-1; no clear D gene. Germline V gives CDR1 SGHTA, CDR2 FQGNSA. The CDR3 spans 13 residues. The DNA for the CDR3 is TGTGCCAGCAGCTTAGTTTTGAACAGTGAAGCTTTCTTT. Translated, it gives CASSLVLNSEAFF.

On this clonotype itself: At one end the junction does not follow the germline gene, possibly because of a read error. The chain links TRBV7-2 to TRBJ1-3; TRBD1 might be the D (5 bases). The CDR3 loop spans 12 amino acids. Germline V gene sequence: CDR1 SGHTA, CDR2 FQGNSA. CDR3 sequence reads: CASSFTGTEHVF. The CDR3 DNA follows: TGTGCCAGCAGCTTCACCGGGACCGAACATGTTTTT. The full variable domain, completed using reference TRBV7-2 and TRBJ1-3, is GAGVSQSPSNKVTEKGKDVELRCDPISGHTALYWYRQSLGQGLEFLIYFQGNSAPDKSGLPSDRFSAERTGGSVSTLTIQRTQQEDSAVYLCASSFTGTEHVFGEGSWLTVV.

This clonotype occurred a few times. CDR3 region: CASSPDIVQAFSEAFF. In DNA form, the CDR3 reads TGCGCCAGCAGCCCGGACATTGTCCAGGCATTCTCCGAAGCTTTCTTT. V gene TRBV4-3 combines with J gene TRBJ1-1; D might be TRBD1 (5 bases). The CDR3 is 16 amino acids. V dropped 4 bases and J dropped 8 bases, with 23 bases sitting between them. CDR1 and CDR2 from the germline V gene are LGHNA and YSLEER.

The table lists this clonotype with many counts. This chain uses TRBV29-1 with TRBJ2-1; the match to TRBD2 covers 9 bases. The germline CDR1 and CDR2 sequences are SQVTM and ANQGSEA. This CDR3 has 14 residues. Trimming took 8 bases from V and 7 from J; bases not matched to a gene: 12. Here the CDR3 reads CSPILAGHWNEQFF. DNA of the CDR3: TGCAGCCCTATACTAGCGGGCCACTGGAATGAGCAGTTCTTC.

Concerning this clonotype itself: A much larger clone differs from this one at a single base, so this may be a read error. The CDR3 DNA sequence: TGTGCCACCAGGGCGACGAGCGGGAACTACGAGCAGTACTTC. Protein product: CATRATSGNYEQYF. The J gene is TRBJ2-7, the V gene TRBV6-1; 7 bases agree with TRBD2. V lost 10 bases and J lost 3; bases outside the gene matches: 12. Per germline, CDR1 MNHNS and CDR2 SASEGT. This CDR3 has 14 residues.

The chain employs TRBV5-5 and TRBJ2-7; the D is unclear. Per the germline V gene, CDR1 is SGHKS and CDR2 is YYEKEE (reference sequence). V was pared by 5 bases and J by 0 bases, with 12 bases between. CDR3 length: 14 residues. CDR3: CASSSIQVSYEQYF. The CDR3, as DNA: TGTGCCAGCAGTTCCATCCAGGTCTCCTACGAGCAGTACTTC.

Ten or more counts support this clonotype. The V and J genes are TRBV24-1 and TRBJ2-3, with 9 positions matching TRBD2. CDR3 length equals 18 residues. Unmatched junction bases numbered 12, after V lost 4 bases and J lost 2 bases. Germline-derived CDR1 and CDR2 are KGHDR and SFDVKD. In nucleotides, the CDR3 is TGTGCCACCAGTGACCCCGTTGGAGCGGGAGGAAACACAGATACGCAGTATTTT. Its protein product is CATSDPVGAGGNTDTQYF.